This entry concerns a single TCR beta chain. This record belongs to a study of blood T cell repertoires in COVID-19. Overall study: Sites in the United States, Italy and Spain provided acute and convalescent COVID-19 samples. PBMCs, B-cell-depleted T cells, or T cells provided the cDNA or gDNA that made up the material.

V lost 1 base and J lost 6, with 10 bases in between. Germline V gives CDR1 MRHNA, CDR2 SNTAGT. CDR3 length equals 13 residues. Original analysis: Amplification with reference gene primers provided the estimates of nucleated cell counts. Here immunoSEQ multiplex PCR was the method, and the copy in TCRdb shows in-frame clones only, minus some. D and trimming come from the DNA, and the V and J calls and clone size come from that table. Here the sample spans under 65,000 clones, about 90% being singletons. This TCR was recovered from a man older than 75 in a cohort sampled during active COVID-19. This chain uses TRBV6-4 with TRBJ2-7; D possibly corresponds to TRBD2 (5 bases). Sequencing was done on a sample of peripheral blood. The CDR3 loop reads CASSDYVGSEQYF. The CDR3 nucleotides are TGTGCCAGCAGTGACTACGTTGGGAGCGAGCAGTACTTC.